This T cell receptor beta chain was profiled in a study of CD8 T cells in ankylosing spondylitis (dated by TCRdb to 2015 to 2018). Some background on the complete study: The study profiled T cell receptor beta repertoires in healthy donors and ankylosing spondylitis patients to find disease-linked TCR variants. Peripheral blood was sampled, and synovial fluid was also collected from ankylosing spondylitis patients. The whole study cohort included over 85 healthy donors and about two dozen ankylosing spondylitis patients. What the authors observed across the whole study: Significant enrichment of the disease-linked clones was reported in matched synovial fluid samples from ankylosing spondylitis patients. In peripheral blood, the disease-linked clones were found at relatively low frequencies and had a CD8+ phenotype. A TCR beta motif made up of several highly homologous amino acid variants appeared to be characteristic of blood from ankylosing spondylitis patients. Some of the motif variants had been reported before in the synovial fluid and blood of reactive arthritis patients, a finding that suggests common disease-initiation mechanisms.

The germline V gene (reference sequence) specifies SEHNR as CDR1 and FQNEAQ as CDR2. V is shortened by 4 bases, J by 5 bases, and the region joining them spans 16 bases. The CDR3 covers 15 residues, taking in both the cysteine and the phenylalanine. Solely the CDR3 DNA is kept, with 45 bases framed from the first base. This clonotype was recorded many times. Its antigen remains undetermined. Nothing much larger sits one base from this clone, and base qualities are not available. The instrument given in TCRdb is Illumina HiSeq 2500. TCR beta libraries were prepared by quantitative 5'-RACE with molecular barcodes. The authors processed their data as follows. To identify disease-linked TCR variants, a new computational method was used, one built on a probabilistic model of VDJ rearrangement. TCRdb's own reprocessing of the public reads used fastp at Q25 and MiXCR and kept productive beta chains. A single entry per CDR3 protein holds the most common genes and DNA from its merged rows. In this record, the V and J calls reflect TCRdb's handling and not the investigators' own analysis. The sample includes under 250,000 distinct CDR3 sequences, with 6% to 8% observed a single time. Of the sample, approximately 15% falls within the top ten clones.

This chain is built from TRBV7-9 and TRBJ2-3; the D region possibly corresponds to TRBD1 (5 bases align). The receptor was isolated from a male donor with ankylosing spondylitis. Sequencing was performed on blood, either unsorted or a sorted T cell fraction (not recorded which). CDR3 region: CASSSYSRQQDTQYF. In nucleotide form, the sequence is TGTGCCAGCAGCTCGTACTCCAGACAGCAAGATACGCAGTATTTT. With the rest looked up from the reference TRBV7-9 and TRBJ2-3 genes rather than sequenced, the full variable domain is DTGVSQNPRHKITKRGQNVTFRCDPISEHNRLYWYRQTLGQGPEFLTYFQNEAQLEKSRLLSDRFSAERPKGSFSTLEIQRTEQGDSAMYLCASSSYSRQQDTQYFGPGTRLTVL.